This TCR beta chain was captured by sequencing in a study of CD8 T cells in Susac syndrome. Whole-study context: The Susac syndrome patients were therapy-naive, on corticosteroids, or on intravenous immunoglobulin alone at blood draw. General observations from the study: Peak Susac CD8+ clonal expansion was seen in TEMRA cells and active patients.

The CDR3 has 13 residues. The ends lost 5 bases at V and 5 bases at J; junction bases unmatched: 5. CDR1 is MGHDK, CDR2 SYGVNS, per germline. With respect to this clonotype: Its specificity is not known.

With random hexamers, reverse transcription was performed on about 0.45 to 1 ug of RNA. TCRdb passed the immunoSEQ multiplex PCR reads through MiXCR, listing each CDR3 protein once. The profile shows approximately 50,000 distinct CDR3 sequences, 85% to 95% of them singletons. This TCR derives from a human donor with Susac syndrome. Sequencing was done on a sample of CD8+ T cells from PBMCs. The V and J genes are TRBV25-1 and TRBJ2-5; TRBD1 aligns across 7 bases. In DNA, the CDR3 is TGTGCCAGCAGTTCTACAGGGGTGGAGACCCAGTACTTC. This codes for CASSSTGVETQYF.